What follows describes a single T cell receptor beta chain. The entry originates in a study of T cell responses to AZD1222 COVID-19 vaccine. The CDR3 is 14 residues long. CDR1 is SQVTM, CDR2 ANQGSEA, per germline. The V end was cut by 3 bases, the J end by 1 base, with 12 bases between. The data were produced by immunoSEQ multiplex PCR, yet TCRdb's version contains in-frame clones alone and is incomplete. Of 130,000 or so clones detected, 84% appear once; the ten largest clones hold about 29%. Sequenced material: peripheral blood, taken 28 days after the second AZD1222 dose. The origin of this receptor is an adult who received the AZD1222 COVID-19 vaccine. This rearrangement joins TRBV29-1 to TRBJ1-2; D is undetermined. CDR3 protein: CSVDGQNGNYGYTF. The DNA of the CDR3 is TGCAGCGTTGACGGGCAGAACGGTAACTATGGCTACACCTTC.